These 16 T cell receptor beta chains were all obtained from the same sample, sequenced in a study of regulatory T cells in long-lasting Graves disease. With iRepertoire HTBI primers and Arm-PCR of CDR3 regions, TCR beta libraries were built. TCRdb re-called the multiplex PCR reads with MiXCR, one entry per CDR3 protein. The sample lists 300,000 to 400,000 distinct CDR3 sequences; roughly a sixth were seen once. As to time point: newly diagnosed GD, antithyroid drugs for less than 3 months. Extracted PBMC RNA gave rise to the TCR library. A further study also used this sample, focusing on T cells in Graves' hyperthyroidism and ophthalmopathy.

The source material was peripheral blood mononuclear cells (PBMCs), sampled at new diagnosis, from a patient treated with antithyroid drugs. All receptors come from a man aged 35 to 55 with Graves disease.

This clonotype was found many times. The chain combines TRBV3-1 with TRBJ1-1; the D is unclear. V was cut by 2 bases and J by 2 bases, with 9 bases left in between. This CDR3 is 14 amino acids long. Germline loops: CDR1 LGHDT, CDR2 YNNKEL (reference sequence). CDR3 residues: CASSQTPLNTEAFF. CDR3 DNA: TGTGCCAGCAGCCAAACCCCCTTAAACACTGAAGCTTTCTTT.

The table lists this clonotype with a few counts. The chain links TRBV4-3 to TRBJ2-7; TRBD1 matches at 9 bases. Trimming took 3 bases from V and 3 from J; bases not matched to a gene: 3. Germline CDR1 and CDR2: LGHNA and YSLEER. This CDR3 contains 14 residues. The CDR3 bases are TGCGCCAGCAGCCAGGACAGGGGTATCTACGAGCAGTACTTC. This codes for CASSQDRGIYEQYF.

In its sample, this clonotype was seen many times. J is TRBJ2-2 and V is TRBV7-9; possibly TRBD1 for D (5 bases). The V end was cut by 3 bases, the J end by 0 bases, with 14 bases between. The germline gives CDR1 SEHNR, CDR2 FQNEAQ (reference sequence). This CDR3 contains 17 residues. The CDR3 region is CASSLARAWSNTGELFF. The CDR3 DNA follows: TGTGCCAGCAGCTTGGCCAGGGCTTGGTCGAACACCGGGGAGCTGTTTTTT.

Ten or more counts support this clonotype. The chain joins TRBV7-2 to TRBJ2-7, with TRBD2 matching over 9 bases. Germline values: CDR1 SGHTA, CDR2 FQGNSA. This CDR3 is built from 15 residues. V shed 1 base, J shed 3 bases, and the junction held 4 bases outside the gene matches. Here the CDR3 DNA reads TGTGCCAGCAGCTTAGAGCGGGGGGCCGTCTACGAGCAGTACTTC. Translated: CASSLERGAVYEQYF. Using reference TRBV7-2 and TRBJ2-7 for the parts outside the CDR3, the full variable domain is GAGVSQSPSNKVTEKGKDVELRCDPISGHTALYWYRQSLGQGLEFLIYFQGNSAPDKSGLPSDRFSAERTGGSVSTLTIQRTQQEDSAVYLCASSLERGAVYEQYFGPGTRLTVT.

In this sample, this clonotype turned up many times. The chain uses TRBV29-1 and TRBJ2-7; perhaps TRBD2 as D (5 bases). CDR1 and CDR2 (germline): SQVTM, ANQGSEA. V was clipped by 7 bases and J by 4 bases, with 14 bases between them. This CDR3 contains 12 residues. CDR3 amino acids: CSAGHRLYEQYF. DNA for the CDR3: TGCAGCGCTGGCCACAGACTATACGAGCAGTACTTC.

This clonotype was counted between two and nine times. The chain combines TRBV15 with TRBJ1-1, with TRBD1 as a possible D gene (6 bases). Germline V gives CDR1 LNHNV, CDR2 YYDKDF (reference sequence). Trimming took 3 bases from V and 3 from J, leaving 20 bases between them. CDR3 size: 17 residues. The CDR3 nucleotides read TGTGCCACCAGCAGCCCCGAACAGGGCCCGGAGGACACTGAAGCTTTCTTT. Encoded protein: CATSSPEQGPEDTEAFF.

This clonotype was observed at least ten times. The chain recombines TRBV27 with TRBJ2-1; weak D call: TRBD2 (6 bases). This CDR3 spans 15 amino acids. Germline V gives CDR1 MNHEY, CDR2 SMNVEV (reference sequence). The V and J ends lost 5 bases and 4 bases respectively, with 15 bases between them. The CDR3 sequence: CASSPAGSGYNEQFF. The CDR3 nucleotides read TGTGCCAGCAGTCCCGCCGGCAGCGGGTACAATGAGCAGTTCTTC.

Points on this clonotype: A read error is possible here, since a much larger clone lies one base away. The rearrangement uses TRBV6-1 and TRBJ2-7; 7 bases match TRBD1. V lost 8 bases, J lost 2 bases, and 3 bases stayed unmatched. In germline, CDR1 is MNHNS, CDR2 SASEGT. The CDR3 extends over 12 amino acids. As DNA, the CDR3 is TGTGCCAGCGGACAGGTGCCCTACGAGCAGTACTTC. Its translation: CASGQVPYEQYF.

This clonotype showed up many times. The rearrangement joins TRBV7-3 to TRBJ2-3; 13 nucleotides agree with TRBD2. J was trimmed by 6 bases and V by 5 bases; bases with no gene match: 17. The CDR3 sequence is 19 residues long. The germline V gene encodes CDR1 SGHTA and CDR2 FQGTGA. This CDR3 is CASSPGLAGVTWAPDTQYF. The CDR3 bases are TGTGCCAGCAGCCCCGGACTAGCGGGGGTCACTTGGGCTCCCGATACGCAGTATTTT.

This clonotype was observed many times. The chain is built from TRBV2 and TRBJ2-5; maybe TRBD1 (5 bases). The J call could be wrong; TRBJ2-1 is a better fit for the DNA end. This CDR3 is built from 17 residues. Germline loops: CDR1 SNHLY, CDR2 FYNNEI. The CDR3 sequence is CASSERRVGAPYNEQFF. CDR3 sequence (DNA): TGTGCCAGCAGTGAACGCCGCGTAGGGGCGCCGTACAATGAGCAGTTCTTC.

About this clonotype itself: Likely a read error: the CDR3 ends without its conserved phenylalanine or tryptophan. The CDR3: CASSLGTSVSNEQFS. CDR3 nucleotide sequence: TGTGCCAGCAGCTTAGGGACTAGTGTCTCCAATGAGCAGTTCTCC. The chain combines TRBV7-9 with TRBJ2-1; 7 nucleotides agree with TRBD2. Per the germline V gene, CDR1 is SEHNR and CDR2 is FQNEAQ (reference sequence). This CDR3 comprises 15 residues. The junction had 6 bases not matched to a gene; V was cut back by 1 base and J by 6 bases.

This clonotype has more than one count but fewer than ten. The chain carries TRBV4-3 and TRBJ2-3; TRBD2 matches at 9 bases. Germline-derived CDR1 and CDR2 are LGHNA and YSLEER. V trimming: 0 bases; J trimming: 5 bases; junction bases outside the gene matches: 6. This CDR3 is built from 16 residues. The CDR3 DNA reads TGCGCCAGCAGCCAAGAGCGGGGGGGAGGTAAAGATACGCAGTATTTT. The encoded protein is CASSQERGGGKDTQYF.

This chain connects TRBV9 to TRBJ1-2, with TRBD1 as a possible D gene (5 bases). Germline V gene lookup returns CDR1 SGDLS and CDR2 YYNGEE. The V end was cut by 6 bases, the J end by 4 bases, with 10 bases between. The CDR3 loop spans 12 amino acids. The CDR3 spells CASTREGYGYTF. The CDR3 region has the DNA TGTGCCAGCACCAGGGAGGGCTATGGCTACACCTTC.

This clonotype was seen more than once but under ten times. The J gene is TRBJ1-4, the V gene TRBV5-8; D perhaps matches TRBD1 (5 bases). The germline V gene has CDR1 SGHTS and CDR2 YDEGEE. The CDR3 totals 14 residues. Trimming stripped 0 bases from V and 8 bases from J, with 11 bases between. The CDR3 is CASSLEGYGEKLFF. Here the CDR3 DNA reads TGTGCCAGCAGCTTGGAGGGGTACGGAGAAAAACTGTTTTTT. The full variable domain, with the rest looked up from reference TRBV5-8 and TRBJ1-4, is EAGVTQSPTHLIKTRGQQATLRCSPISGHTSVYWYQQALGLGLQFLLWYDEGEERNRGNFPPRFSGRQFPNYSSELNVNALELEDSALYLCASSLEGYGEKLFFGSGTQLSVL.

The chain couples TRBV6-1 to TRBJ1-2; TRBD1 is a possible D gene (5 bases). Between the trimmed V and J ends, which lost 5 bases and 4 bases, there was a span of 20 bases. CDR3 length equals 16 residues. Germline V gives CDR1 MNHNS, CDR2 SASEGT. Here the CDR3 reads CASSTTPATERYGYTF. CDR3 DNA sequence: TGTGCCAGCAGTACTACCCCCGCGACAGAACGCTATGGCTACACCTTC.

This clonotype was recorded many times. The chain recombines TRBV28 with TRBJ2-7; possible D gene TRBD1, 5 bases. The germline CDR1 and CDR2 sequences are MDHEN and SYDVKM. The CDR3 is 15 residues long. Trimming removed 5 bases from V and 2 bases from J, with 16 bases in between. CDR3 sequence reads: CASSLPATAAYEQYF. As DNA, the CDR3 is TGTGCCAGCAGTCTACCGGCGACAGCCGCCTACGAGCAGTACTTC.